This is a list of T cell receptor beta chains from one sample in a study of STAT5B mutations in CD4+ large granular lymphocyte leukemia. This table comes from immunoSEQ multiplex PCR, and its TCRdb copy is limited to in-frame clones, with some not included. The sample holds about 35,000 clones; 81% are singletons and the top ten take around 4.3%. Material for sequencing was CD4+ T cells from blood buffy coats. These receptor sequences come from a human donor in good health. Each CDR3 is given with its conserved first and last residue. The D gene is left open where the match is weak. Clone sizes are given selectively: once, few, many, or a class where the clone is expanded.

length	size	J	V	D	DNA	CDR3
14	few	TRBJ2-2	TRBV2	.	TGTGCCAGCAGTCCCGGGACATCCACCGGGGAGCTGTTTTTT	CASSPGTSTGELFF
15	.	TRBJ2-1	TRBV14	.	TGTGCCAGCAGCCAAGATAGCGTACCTGTCCATGAGCAGTTCTTC	CASSQDSVPVHEQFF
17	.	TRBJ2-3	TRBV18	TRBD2	TGTGCCAGCTCACTCGGACTAGCGGGGACCGACACAGATACGCAGTATTTT	CASSLGLAGTDTDTQYF
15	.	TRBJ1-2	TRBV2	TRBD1	TGTGCCAGCAGAGCCGGGACAGGGGGGCCGGGTGGCTACACCTTC	CASRAGTGGPGGYTF
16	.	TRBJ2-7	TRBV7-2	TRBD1	TGTGCCAGCAGCGTAATCTCCGGGACAGGTGGTTACGAGCAGTACTTC	CASSVISGTGGYEQYF
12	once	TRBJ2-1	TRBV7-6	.	TGTGCCAGCAGCTTGCGGAACAATGAGCAGTTCTTC	CASSLRNNEQFF
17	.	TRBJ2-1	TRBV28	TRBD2	TGTGCCAGCAAAGGGTCCAGCGGGAGGGCCTCCTACAATGAGCAGTTCTTC	CASKGSSGRASYNEQFF
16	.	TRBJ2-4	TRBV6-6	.	TGTGCCAGCAGTTTAGGGCCTAGTTCGGGGGAAGACATTCAGTACTTC	CASSLGPSSGEDIQYF
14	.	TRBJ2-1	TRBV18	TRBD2	TGTGCCAGCTCGGGGACTAGCGGCTACAATGAGCAGTTCTTC	CASSGTSGYNEQFF
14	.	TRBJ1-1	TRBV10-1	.	TGCGCCAGCAGTGCGGGAAATATGATTGCTGAAGCTTTCTTT	CASSAGNMIAEAFF
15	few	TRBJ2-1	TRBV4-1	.	TGCGCCAGCAGCCAAACCTGGATGATCTACAATGAGCAGTTCTTC	CASSQTWMIYNEQFF
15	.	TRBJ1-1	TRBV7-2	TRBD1	TGTGCCAGCAGCTCGGCAGGGGGGATGAACACTGAAGCTTTCTTT	CASSSAGGMNTEAFF
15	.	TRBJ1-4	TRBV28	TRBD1	TGTGCCAGCAGTCGCTTTGGGACAGGGGATGAAAAACTGTTTTTT	CASSRFGTGDEKLFF
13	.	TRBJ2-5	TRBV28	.	TGTGCCAGCGGGGGCGGGTCACAAGAGACCCAGTACTTC	CASGGGSQETQYF
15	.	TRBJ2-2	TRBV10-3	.	TGTGCCATCAGTGGATGGGGAACCGACACCGGGGAGCTGTTTTTT	CAISGWGTDTGELFF
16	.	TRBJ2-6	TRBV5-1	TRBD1	TGCGCCAGCAGCCCGGGACAGGGCCCTGGGGCCAACGTCCTGACTTTC	CASSPGQGPGANVLTF
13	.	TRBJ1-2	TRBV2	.	TGTGCCAGCAGGGAACAGACAGACGGTGGCTACACCTTC	CASREQTDGGYTF
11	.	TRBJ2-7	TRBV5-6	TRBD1	TGTGCCTCGGACAGGGGGGGCGAGCAGTACTTC	CASDRGGEQYF
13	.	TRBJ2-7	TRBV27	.	TGTGCCAGCAGTCGCCGACAGGAGAACGAGCAGTACTTC	CASSRRQENEQYF
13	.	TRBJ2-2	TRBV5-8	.	TGTGCCGCAGGCGGGGTGAGGACCGGGGAGCTGTTTTTT	CAAGGVRTGELFF
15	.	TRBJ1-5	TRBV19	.	TGTGCCAGTAGCCGCCCCCCACGGATCAATCAGCCCCAGCATTTT	CASSRPPRINQPQHF
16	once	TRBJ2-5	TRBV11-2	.	TGTGCCAGCAGCTTAGGGGCTAGCCTCGGCCAAGAGACCCAGTACTTC	CASSLGASLGQETQYF
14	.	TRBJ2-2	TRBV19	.	TGTGCCAGTAGTCCGGGGATCCTCACCGGGGAGCTGTTTTTT	CASSPGILTGELFF
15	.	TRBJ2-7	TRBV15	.	TGTGCCACCAGCAGAGATGGATCGGGGGACTACGAGCAGTACTTC	CATSRDGSGDYEQYF
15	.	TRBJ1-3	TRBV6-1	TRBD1	TGTGCCAGCAGTGAAAGGGACAGGGGCGTATACACCATATATTTT	CASSERDRGVYTIYF
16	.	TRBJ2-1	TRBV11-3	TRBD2	TGTGCCAGCAGCATGAGGACTAGCGGGAGGGTCCATGAGCAGTTCTTC	CASSMRTSGRVHEQFF
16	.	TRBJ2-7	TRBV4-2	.	TGTGCCAGCAGCCCCGCCCACAGGTTAAGCTCCTACGAGCAGTACTTC	CASSPAHRLSSYEQYF
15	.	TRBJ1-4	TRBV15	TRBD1	TGTGCCACCAGCAAGGGGACAGGGGCGTATGAAAAACTGTTTTTT	CATSKGTGAYEKLFF
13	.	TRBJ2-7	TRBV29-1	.	TGCAGCGCCGCGGACGCAGGAGGCTACGAGCAGTACTTC	CSAADAGGYEQYF
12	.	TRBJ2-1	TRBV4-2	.	TGTGCCAGCAGCCCCAACTACAATGAGCAGTTCTTC	CASSPNYNEQFF
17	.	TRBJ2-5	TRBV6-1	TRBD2	TGTGCCAGCAGTGAGGCAGGACTAGCGGGAGTAAAAGAGACCCAGTACTTC	CASSEAGLAGVKETQYF
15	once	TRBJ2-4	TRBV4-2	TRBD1	TGTGCCAGCAGCCAAGATCAGGGGACAGGGAACATTCAGTACTTC	CASSQDQGTGNIQYF
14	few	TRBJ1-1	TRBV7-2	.	TGTGCCAGCAGCTTTGGGGGAACGGACACTGAAGCTTTCTTT	CASSFGGTDTEAFF
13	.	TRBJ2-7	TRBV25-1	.	TGTGCCAGCAGTGTCGCCGGGCCCTACGAGCAGTACTTC	CASSVAGPYEQYF